Below are 22 T cell receptor beta chains sequenced from a single sample in a study of blood T cell repertoires in COVID-19 (TCRdb year 2020). Library preparation was by the immunoSEQ multiplex PCR assay. TCRdb took this table from immuneACCESS and kept in-frame rearrangements with V and J called. Such tables lack part of the clones; where checked against another copy, unresolved V genes explain under half of the gap, and the rest is unexplained. In all, the sample holds about 55,000 clones, and 82% of those were seen once. 5.5% to 7% of the sample is in the top ten clones. The sequencing input was peripheral blood. The source is a human donor in a cohort sampled during active or convalescent COVID-19.

This clone was seen a single time. The rearrangement links TRBV6-5 to TRBJ1-1, with a possible D match to TRBD1 (6 bases). The germline CDR1 and CDR2 sequences are MNHEY and SVGAGI. The CDR3 length is 16 residues. V gave up 0 bases and J gave up 0 bases, with 11 bases separating them. DNA of the CDR3: TGTGCCAGCAGTTACTCGATGGACAGAATGAACACTGAAGCTTTCTTT. Amino acid sequence: CASSYSMDRMNTEAFF.

The rearrangement joins TRBV3-1 (or the pseudogene TRBV3-2) to TRBJ1-4; a weak D match, TRBD1 (5 bases). There are 16 residues in the CDR3. The germline V gene encodes CDR1 LGHDT and CDR2 YNNKEL (reference sequence). The V gene lost 0 bases and the J gene lost 8 bases, with 16 bases spanning the gap. The CDR3 nucleotides read TGTGCCAGCAGCCAAGATCGGGGGGTCGGGCGGGAAAAACTGTTTTTT. It encodes CASSQDRGVGREKLFF.

J is TRBJ2-3 and V is TRBV5-1; D not certain. Looked up from germline, CDR1 is SGHRS and CDR2 is YFSETQ. The V and J ends lost 2 bases and 6 bases respectively, with 7 bases between them. The CDR3 sequence is 12 residues long. This chain's CDR3 is CASSFLSDTQYF. The CDR3 bases are TGCGCCAGCAGCTTTCTCTCGGATACGCAGTATTTT.

Concerning this clone itself: Within the sample, other DNA sequences also encode this same CDR3. The genes are TRBV29-1 and TRBJ2-3; no clear D gene. V lost 7 bases, J lost 2 bases, and 4 bases lay in between. The germline gives CDR1 SQVTM, CDR2 ANQGSEA. This CDR3 is 10 amino acids long. CDR3 in amino acids: CSALTDTQYF. Here the CDR3 DNA reads TGCAGCGCCCTCACAGATACGCAGTATTTT.

The rearrangement uses TRBV7-8 and TRBJ1-1; D is undetermined. The CDR3 has 18 residues. The V end lost 5 bases, the J end lost 2 bases, and 24 bases lay between the germline ends. Germline V gene lookup returns CDR1 SGHVS and CDR2 FQNEAQ. CDR3: CASSLVAGPTILNTEAFF. CDR3 nucleotides: TGTGCCAGCAGCCTCGTGGCAGGACCGACTATTCTAAACACTGAAGCTTTCTTT.

The chain combines TRBV7-3 with TRBJ2-5; a possible D gene is TRBD2 (7 bases). V gave up 5 bases and J gave up 5 bases, with 18 bases separating them. This CDR3 region has 15 residues. CDR1 and CDR2 from the germline V gene are SGHTA and FQGTGA. The CDR3, as DNA: TGTGCCAGCAGCCCCTATGGGGGGGCAGGTGAGACCCAGTACTTC. Translation gives CASSPYGGAGETQYF.

The genes are TRBV10-3 and TRBJ2-7; maybe TRBD2 (6 bases). The CDR3 extends over 15 amino acids. Germline lookup yields CDR1 ENHRY and CDR2 SYGVKD. Trimming stripped 7 bases from V and 1 base from J, with 17 bases between. CDR3 region: CAINTGTPESYEQYF. CDR3 DNA: TGTGCCATCAACACCGGGACTCCGGAGTCCTACGAGCAGTACTTC.

Comments on this clone: Different DNA sequences within this sample yield the same CDR3. The chain couples TRBV6-5 to TRBJ1-3; 9 bases line up with TRBD1. This CDR3 comprises 15 residues. V was pared by 5 bases and J by 2 bases, with 4 bases of the junction left unmatched. The germline gives CDR1 MNHEY, CDR2 SVGAGI. The chain's CDR3 is CASSPTGGAGNTIYF. The CDR3, as DNA: TGTGCCAGCAGTCCCACAGGGGGCGCTGGAAACACCATATATTTT.

The genes are TRBV6-5 and TRBJ1-2; D ambiguous. V lost 8 bases and J lost 3, with 10 bases in between. The CDR3 is 12 amino acids. CDR1 is MNHEY, CDR2 SVGAGI, per germline. The CDR3 protein is CASHKSDYGYTF. The CDR3 DNA reads TGTGCCAGCCACAAGAGCGACTATGGCTACACCTTC.

The rearrangement uses TRBV5-5 and TRBJ1-1; 8 bases are shared with TRBD1. The J segment lost 1 base and the V segment lost 4 bases, leaving 3 bases of the junction unmatched. The CDR3 covers 14 residues. Germline lookup yields CDR1 SGHKS and CDR2 YYEKEE (reference sequence). CDR3: CASSRGTGNTEAFF. The CDR3, as DNA: TGTGCCAGCAGCAGGGGGACAGGGAACACTGAAGCTTTCTTT. The full variable domain, rest sourced from reference TRBV5-5 and TRBJ1-1, is DAGVTQSPTHLIKTRGQQVTLRCSPISGHKSVSWYQQVLGQGPQFIFQYYEKEERGRGNFPDRFSARQFPNYSSELNVNALLLGDSALYLCASSRGTGNTEAFFGQGTRLTVV.

CDR3 bases: TGTGCCAGCAGCGCCGGACTAGCGGGGGTTAATGAGCAGTTCTTC. Translated, it gives CASSAGLAGVNEQFF. The chain recombines TRBV9 with TRBJ2-1; 13 positions agree with TRBD2. Germline CDR1 SGDLS, CDR2 YYNGEE. The CDR3 has 15 residues. V gave up 3 bases and J gave up 7 bases; unmatched junction bases: 4.

This clone has only a few counts. The J gene is TRBJ2-5, the V gene TRBV5-8; weak D call: TRBD1 (6 bases). The CDR3 runs to 15 residues. Per the germline V gene, CDR1 is SGHTS and CDR2 is YDEGEE. V shed 4 bases and J shed 1 base, with 14 bases lying between them. This CDR3 is CASSAWTVRQETQYF. The CDR3 bases are TGTGCCAGCAGCGCTTGGACAGTACGCCAAGAGACCCAGTACTTC.

The CDR3 bases are TGTGCCAGCAGTCCCTTCGGGACTAACTCCTACGAGCAGTACTTC. Encoded protein: CASSPFGTNSYEQYF. The chain links TRBV9 to TRBJ2-7; TRBD2 matches 7 bases. V lost 5 bases to trimming and J lost 0 bases; unmatched junction nucleotides: 8. This CDR3 region has 15 residues. Germline values: CDR1 SGDLS, CDR2 YYNGEE.

This chain links TRBV4-2 with TRBJ1-5, with D perhaps matching TRBD1 (6 bases). This CDR3 spans 13 amino acids. V was trimmed by 4 bases and J by 7 bases, leaving 11 bases between them. Germline loops: CDR1 LGHNA, CDR2 YNFKEQ. The CDR3 bases are TGTGCCAGCAGCCGGGACACAGGGCAGCCCCAGCATTTT. Its translation is CASSRDTGQPQHF.

The V call is TRBV9, the J call TRBJ1-1; D may be TRBD1 (6 bases). The CDR3 covers 16 residues. Trimming shortened V by 1 base and J by 2 bases, and 15 bases separated the two germline ends. The germline gives CDR1 SGDLS, CDR2 YYNGEE. The CDR3 DNA is TGTGCCAGCAGCGTACTGGGGGCTAACACAAACACTGAAGCTTTCTTT. Translated: CASSVLGANTNTEAFF.

The CDR3 is CASSTGLLSYNEQFF. CDR3 in DNA: TGTGCCAGTAGTACGGGACTACTATCCTACAATGAGCAGTTCTTC. The chain uses TRBV19 and TRBJ2-1, with TRBD2 matching over 7 bases. Unmatched junction bases numbered 4, after V lost 4 bases and J lost 1 base. The germline V gene has CDR1 LNHDA and CDR2 SQIVND (reference sequence). The CDR3 extends over 15 amino acids.

The rearrangement joins TRBV7-6 to TRBJ1-1; D is uncertain. Germline loops: CDR1 SGHVS, CDR2 FNYEAQ. With 2 bases removed from V and 1 base from J, the gap between germline ends came to 8 bases. CDR3 length equals 14 residues. CDR3 sequence reads: CASSLMQENTEAFF. CDR3 bases: TGTGCCAGCAGCTTAATGCAGGAGAACACTGAAGCTTTCTTT.

The rearrangement links TRBV2 to TRBJ1-3, with a possible D match to TRBD1 (5 bases). V was shortened by 4 bases and J by 0 bases, with 10 bases between the two germline ends. This CDR3 is 15 amino acids long. CDR1 and CDR2 (germline): SNHLY, FYNNEI. CDR3 loop: CASSGAGTSGNTIYF. In DNA form, the CDR3 reads TGTGCCAGCAGTGGCGCGGGGACCTCTGGAAACACCATATATTTT.

There are a few counts of this clone. V gene TRBV6-5 combines with J gene TRBJ2-2, with 7 nucleotides matching TRBD1. Germline loops: CDR1 MNHEY, CDR2 SVGAGI. V dropped 1 base and J dropped 7; count of bases not matched to a gene: 6. The length of the CDR3 is 15 residues. The CDR3 nucleotides read TGTGCCAGCAGTTACTGGGGACAGCGCAGCGGGGAGCTGTTTTTT. Protein sequence: CASSYWGQRSGELFF.

The chain combines TRBV27 with TRBJ1-1; 7 positions match TRBD1. Trimming took 5 bases from V and 4 from J; bases not matched to a gene: 4. CDR3 size: 13 residues. Germline V lookup: CDR1 MNHEY, CDR2 SMNVEV (reference sequence). Here the CDR3 reads CASSRQGTTEAFF. The CDR3 bases are TGTGCCAGCAGTCGACAGGGCACCACTGAAGCTTTCTTT.

This chain links TRBV5-1 with TRBJ2-3; 7 bases align to TRBD1. Germline V lookup: CDR1 SGHRS, CDR2 YFSETQ. V lost 4 bases, J lost 2 bases, and 4 bases stayed unmatched. This CDR3 is built from 14 residues. Here the CDR3 reads CASSPGQITDTQYF. CDR3 sequence (DNA): TGCGCCAGCAGCCCGGGACAGATCACAGATACGCAGTATTTT. The full variable domain, with the rest looked up from reference TRBV5-1 and TRBJ2-3, is KAGVTQTPRYLIKTRGQQVTLSCSPISGHRSVSWYQQTPGQGLQFLFEYFSETQRNKGNFPGRFSGRQFSNSRSEMNVSTLELGDSALYLCASSPGQITDTQYFGPGTRLTVL.

The rearrangement uses TRBV10-3 and TRBJ1-5; TRBD1 aligns across 7 bases. This CDR3 contains 14 residues. The ends lost 10 bases at V and 2 bases at J; junction bases unmatched: 8. Germline V lookup: CDR1 ENHRY, CDR2 SYGVKD. The CDR3 DNA reads TGTGCCACCAAAGACAGGGTGGGCAATCAGCCCCAGCATTTT. Translating it yields CATKDRVGNQPQHF.